These T cell receptor beta chains were read from a single sample in a study of early T cells in non-severe SARS-CoV-2 infection. TCRdb ran MiXCR on the 5' RACE reads and lists one entry per CDR3 protein. The profile shows more than 20,000 distinct CDR3 sequences, around 4.5% of them singletons. Input material: whole blood. The receptor source for this set is an adult who was a healthcare worker with PCR-confirmed SARS-CoV-2 infection or an uninfected control (not recorded which). The CDR3 runs from the conserved cysteine through the conserved F or W. D genes are given only for firm matches. The listing skips clone size in some rows; elsewhere it reads once, few, many or a size class.

v_gene	j_gene	abundance	d_gene	CDR3nt	CDR3aa
TRBV29-1	TRBJ1-1	many	TRBD1	TGCAGCGTACGGACAGGAGGTGACACTGAAGCTTTCTTT	CSVRTGGDTEAFF
TRBV28	TRBJ2-1	many	TRBD1	TGTGCCAGCAATGACCCACGGGACAGGGCAGTTATTTATGGCAATGAGCAGTTCTTC	CASNDPRDRAVIYGNEQFF
TRBV19	TRBJ1-5	many	.	TGTGCCAGTAGTATAGCGGGTTTAGGTCAGCCCCAGCATTTT	CASSIAGLGQPQHF
TRBV11-2	TRBJ1-1	many	.	TGTGCCAGCAGCTTAAGGGGACTAGGACTCTTTCGAAACACTGAAGCTTTCTTT	CASSLRGLGLFRNTEAFF
TRBV18	TRBJ2-2	many	.	TGTGCCAGCTCACCACTACAAATAGGGGAGACCGGGGAGCTGTTTTTT	CASSPLQIGETGELFF
TRBV12-3/TRBV12-4	TRBJ1-3	many	.	TGTGCCAGCGGGCATGGAATCTCTGGAAACACCATATATTTT	CASGHGISGNTIYF
TRBV7-2	TRBJ2-3	medium-sized	TRBD2	TGTGCCAGCAGCTTAGAGGCTAGCGGGAGCCGTAGCACAGATACGCAGTATTTT	CASSLEASGSRSTDTQYF
TRBV7-2	TRBJ2-7	many	.	TGTGCCAGCAGCCGTTTCTACGAGCAGTACTTC	CASSRFYEQYF
TRBV7-9	TRBJ2-7	many	TRBD1	TGTGCCAGCAGCTCGTTACCGGGACAGGGAAAAATAAAGCCCTACGAGCAGTACTTC	CASSSLPGQGKIKPYEQYF
TRBV28	TRBJ2-7	many	TRBD2	TGTGCCAGCAGTTTTTCGCTGAGACTAGCGCCCCTCGACTACGAGCAGTACTTC	CASSFSLRLAPLDYEQYF
TRBV12-3/TRBV12-4	TRBJ1-1	few	.	TGTGCCAGCAGTTTAGTGACGGGCGGGCTGACCATGAACACTGAAGCTTTCTTT	CASSLVTGGLTMNTEAFF
TRBV20-1	TRBJ2-3	.	TRBD2	TGCAGTGCTGGATACCTTAGCGGGAGGATGTCAGATACGCAGTATTTT	CSAGYLSGRMSDTQYF
TRBV7-9	TRBJ2-5	many	.	TGTGCCAGCAGCTTAGTCGGGGCCGGGGAGACCCAGTACTTC	CASSLVGAGETQYF
TRBV20-1	TRBJ2-2	many	TRBD2	TGCAGTGCCAGGTCACTAGCGGGAGGGCCTGGCGGGGAGCTGTTTTTT	CSARSLAGGPGGELFF